The clone carrying this T cell receptor beta chain was picked up many times. Its antigen is not identified. This CDR3 region has 17 residues. The junction had 10 bases not matched to a gene; V was cut back by 0 bases and J by 7 bases. The germline V gene encodes CDR1 SGDLS and CDR2 YYNGEE. Tregs were sorted as CD4+CD25+CD127-/low cells. The study, taken as a whole, reports: The larger-cohort validation was restricted to a single TCR beta V-J rearrangement rather than whole repertoires. In terms of TCR gene usage, tumor memory CD4+ T cells clustered together with blood and lymph node memory CD4+ cells, as well as with lymph node naive CD4+ cells. Tumor-infiltrating Treg TCR alpha and beta sequences overlapped most with tumor naive CD4+ T cells, then blood naive.

After constant-region reverse-primer amplification, full-length variable regions underwent semi-nested PCR with Nested Universal Primer A. TCRdb recomputed calls from the 5' RACE reads with MiXCR, one row per CDR3 protein. The sample shows about 57,000 distinct CDR3 sequences, roughly 28% of them seen only once. The J gene is TRBJ2-1, the V gene TRBV9; TRBD2 matches 10 bases. The sequencing input was tumor-infiltrating Tregs sorted from the breast tumor. This TCR was sampled from a female donor with breast cancer. The CDR3: CASSVAPSGGSVNEQFF. The CDR3, as DNA: TGTGCCAGCAGCGTAGCTCCTAGCGGGGGTTCGGTTAATGAGCAGTTCTTC.